The 5 T cell receptor beta chains reported below all come from one sample, sequenced in a study of T cell responses to AZD1222 COVID-19 vaccine. This table comes from immunoSEQ multiplex PCR, and its TCRdb copy is limited to in-frame clones, with some not included. Here the sample spans some 140,000 clones, roughly 87% being singletons. The material was peripheral blood, obtained 28 days after the second AZD1222 dose. These TCRs come from an adult who received the AZD1222 COVID-19 vaccine.

This chain uses TRBV30 with TRBJ1-2; 9 bases fit TRBD1. From germline, CDR1 is GTSNPN and CDR2 SVGIG (reference sequence). The CDR3 extends over 16 amino acids. The J segment lost 8 bases and the V segment lost 0 bases, leaving 13 bases of the junction unmatched. The CDR3 protein is CAWSVIAWDRVGGYTF. Here the CDR3 DNA reads TGTGCCTGGAGTGTAATTGCCTGGGACAGGGTTGGCGGCTACACCTTC.

This chain uses TRBV2 with TRBJ2-7, with 16 nucleotides matching TRBD2. This CDR3 region has 15 residues. Germline V gene sequence: CDR1 SNHLY, CDR2 FYNNEI. The V and J ends lost 5 bases and 7 bases, in that order; junction bases with no gene match: 5. CDR3 in DNA: TGTGCCAGCAGTCCCCGGGGACTAGCGGGAGGGGAGCAGTACTTC. It is translated as CASSPRGLAGGEQYF.

V is TRBV7-9 and J is TRBJ1-4, with 8 nucleotides matching TRBD1. The CDR3 sequence is 14 residues long. Germline V CDR1 and CDR2: SEHNR, FQNEAQ (reference sequence). J was trimmed by 10 bases and V by 4 bases; bases with no gene match: 8. The CDR3 bases are TGTGCCAGCAGCTCAGGGACAGGCGAACGAAAACTGTTTTTT. This gives the protein CASSSGTGERKLFF.

This sequence joins TRBV2 and TRBJ2-5, with 10 bases identical to TRBD2. The CDR3 totals 15 residues. Trimming at V came to 3 bases and at J to 4 bases, leaving 5 bases not matched to a gene. Germline CDR1 is SNHLY and CDR2 is FYNNEI. The CDR3 coding sequence is TGTGCCAGCAGTGATGCTAGCGGGGGTACAGAGACCCAGTACTTC. It specifies CASSDASGGTETQYF.

The rearrangement uses TRBV9 and TRBJ2-2, with TRBD1 identical over 8 bases. Germline CDR1 and CDR2: SGDLS and YYNGEE. With 3 bases clipped from V and 6 bases from J, the junction kept 4 bases outside the gene matches. The CDR3 has 14 residues. CDR3 DNA sequence: TGTGCCAGCAGCGGGACAGGGAGTTCCGGGGAGCTGTTTTTT. This encodes CASSGTGSSGELFF.